Here is one T cell receptor beta chain with its context. Its antigen is as yet unknown. The sample belongs to a study of T cell repertoires in cytomegalovirus infection. As for the study in general: Use of recently identified HLA-C-restricted and well-studied HLA-B-restricted CMV epitopes was part of the study. From public TCR beta signatures came an indication of both CMV infection and matching HLA type. Broader study findings: The cumulative frequency of public TCR beta families distinguished individuals who carried CMV together with the relevant HLA. Clonotypes of TCR beta that were HLA-C-restricted and CMV-specific dominated the ex vivo response.

TCRdb re-called the reads with MiXCR, one entry per CDR3 protein. The table has about 700,000 distinct CDR3 sequences, roughly a third seen once; the top ten hold around a sixth. The sequencing here drew on cultured PBMCs, taken from culture after CMV antigen stimulation. The clonotype originates from a human donor in good health (CMV status not recorded). Some clones in this sample may be carry-over from other donors' samples.

DNA of the CDR3: TGTGCCAGCAGTCTTAAGCGGGATCAGGATACGCAGTATTTT. Translating it yields CASSLKRDQDTQYF. The J gene is TRBJ2-3, the V gene TRBV27; 7 bases map to TRBD2. CDR1 and CDR2 from the germline V gene are MNHEY and SMNVEV (reference sequence). The CDR3 consists of 14 residues. The J segment lost 6 bases and the V segment lost 5 bases, leaving 8 bases of the junction unmatched.